These 24 T cell receptor beta chains came from one sample sequenced in a study of CD4+ T cells in melanoma. Assay used: immunoSEQ multiplex PCR; TCRdb lists only in-frame clones, some missing. The table includes roughly 21,000 clones, approximately 78% detected once. The receptors shown here come from a human donor with melanoma.

This rearrangement joins TRBV7-2 to TRBJ1-5; no clear D. Deletions cut 3 bases from V and 0 bases from J, with 9 bases between. CDR1 and CDR2 from the germline V gene are SGHTA and FQGNSA. The CDR3 consists of 15 residues. In DNA, the CDR3 is TGTGCCAGCAGCTTCAACGAGTATAGCAATCAGCCCCAGCATTTT. Protein: CASSFNEYSNQPQHF.

The V call is TRBV4-1, the J call TRBJ2-7, with 7 nucleotides matching TRBD1. This CDR3 region has 16 residues. CDR1 MGHRA and CDR2 YSYEKL come from the germline V gene. J lost 0 bases, V lost 3 bases, and 8 bases had no gene match. CDR3 region: CASSHEGPGGSYEQYF. DNA of the CDR3: TGCGCCAGCAGCCACGAAGGACCAGGGGGCTCCTACGAGCAGTACTTC.

The chain joins TRBV27 to TRBJ1-4; D remains unclear. Germline V CDR1 and CDR2: MNHEY, SMNVEV (reference sequence). Trimming left V 4 bases short and J 0 bases short, with 6 bases between. The CDR3 is 14 residues long. CDR3 sequence reads: CASSSVATNEKLFF. CDR3 coding DNA: TGTGCCAGCAGTTCAGTCGCAACTAATGAAAAACTGTTTTTT.

The chain links TRBV5-1 to TRBJ2-3, with D perhaps matching TRBD1 or TRBD2 (5 bases each). The CDR3 spans 14 residues. V lost 4 bases, J lost 6 bases, and 15 bases lay in between. The germline CDR1 and CDR2 sequences are SGHRS and YFSETQ. The CDR3 region is CASSHGTQGDTQYF. The CDR3 region has the DNA TGCGCCAGCAGCCATGGGACCCAAGGGGATACGCAGTATTTT.

This clone was observed a few times. The CDR3 sequence is CASSLGTGLSDGYTF. In DNA form, the CDR3 reads TGCGCCAGCAGCTTGGGGACAGGGTTGAGTGATGGCTACACCTTC. The chain employs TRBV5-1 and TRBJ1-2; 8 bases are shared with TRBD1. Germline assignment: CDR1 SGHRS and CDR2 YFSETQ. This CDR3 comprises 15 residues. J was trimmed by 6 bases and V by 0 bases; bases with no gene match: 7.

This clone has a single count. The chain combines TRBV18 with TRBJ2-5, with unresolved D. The better agreement between TRBJ2-7 and the DNA end casts doubt on the J call. CDR3 length equals 14 residues. Germline CDR1 and CDR2: KGHSH and LQKENI. CDR3 in amino acids: CASSPPTDKYEQYF. In DNA form, the CDR3 reads TGTGCCAGCTCACCACCTACCGACAAATACGAGCAGTACTTC.

This chain links TRBV19 with TRBJ1-2; the match to TRBD1 covers 8 bases. The CDR3 contains 14 residues. The germline gives CDR1 LNHDA, CDR2 SQIVND (reference sequence). Losses at the gene ends were 6 bases for V and 2 bases for J; bases not matched to a gene: 5. CDR3 amino acids: CASRRTGQNYGYTF. CDR3 coding DNA: TGTGCCAGTAGGCGGACAGGGCAGAACTATGGCTACACCTTC.

The chain has TRBV10-2 and TRBJ1-4; D unclear. The CDR3 sequence is 14 residues long. Trimming removed 2 bases from V and 0 bases from J, with 4 bases in between. The germline gives CDR1 WSHSY, CDR2 SAAADI. CDR3 amino acids: CASSEPATNEKLFF. CDR3 coding DNA: TGCGCCAGCAGTGAGCCCGCAACTAATGAAAAACTGTTTTTT.

This chain joins TRBV5-4 and TRBJ2-5; 9 nucleotides line up with TRBD2. There are 15 residues in the CDR3. The germline V gene has CDR1 SGHNT and CDR2 YYREEE (reference sequence). V shed 4 bases, J shed 5 bases, and the junction held 9 bases outside the gene matches. CDR3 amino acids: CASSLAGKSGETQYF. For the CDR3, the DNA is TGTGCCAGCAGCCTAGCGGGGAAGTCAGGGGAGACCCAGTACTTC.

This rearrangement joins TRBV4-1 to TRBJ1-5; D gene unclear. The length of the CDR3 is 18 residues. Trimming shortened V by 0 bases and J by 4 bases, and 19 bases separated the two germline ends. Germline CDR1 MGHRA, CDR2 YSYEKL. In DNA form, the CDR3 reads TGCGCCAGCAGCCAAGAGGCCCCAGCAGCCTCCCTTAATCAGCCCCAGCATTTT. Translating gives CASSQEAPAASLNQPQHF.

This clone appeared once. V is TRBV6-1 and J is TRBJ2-5; D is ambiguous. The CDR3 covers 12 residues. V was shortened by 2 bases and J by 4 bases, with 5 bases between the two germline ends. Germline CDR1 MNHNS, CDR2 SASEGT. The CDR3: CASSETGETQYF. CDR3 nucleotides: TGTGCCAGCAGTGAAACGGGAGAGACCCAGTACTTC.

A note on this clone: In the same sample, other DNA sequences code for this CDR3. This chain links TRBV19 with TRBJ1-2; D gene uncertain. CDR3 length equals 13 residues. V gave up 1 base and J gave up 8 bases, with 11 bases separating them. Germline CDR1 reads LNHDA; CDR2 reads SQIVND (reference sequence). CDR3 amino acids: CASSIARTGGYTF. CDR3 bases: TGTGCCAGTAGTATAGCCAGAACTGGGGGCTACACCTTC. The full variable domain, its missing parts supplied by reference TRBV19 and TRBJ1-2, is DGGITQSPKYLFRKEGQNVTLSCEQNLNHDAMYWYRQDPGQGLRLIYYSQIVNDFQKGDIAEGYSVSREKKESFPLTVTSAQKNPTAFYLCASSIARTGGYTFGSGTRLTVV.

This clone was detected only once. The chain uses TRBV6-1 and TRBJ1-2, with a tentative D call TRBD1 (6 bases). Trimming left V 3 bases short and J 1 base short, with 15 bases between. CDR3 length: 16 amino acids. CDR1 is MNHNS and CDR2 is SASEGT in the germline V gene. CDR3 bases: TGTGCCAGCAGTGATGTAAGGCAGGGGTTTAACTATGGCTACACCTTC. Residues: CASSDVRQGFNYGYTF.

The chain links TRBV18 to TRBJ1-2; D may be TRBD1 (5 bases). CDR1 and CDR2 from the germline V gene are KGHSH and LQKENI. The CDR3 contains 17 residues. V was cut by 2 bases and J by 0 bases, with 16 bases left in between. CDR3 in amino acids: CASSPAAGRGANYGYTF. The CDR3 DNA reads TGTGCCAGCTCACCAGCGGCAGGGAGGGGAGCTAACTATGGCTACACCTTC.

A few counts support this clone. The J gene is TRBJ2-7, the V gene TRBV7-8; D is ambiguous. The V end lost 4 bases, the J end lost 0 bases, and 10 bases lay between the germline ends. Germline V lookup: CDR1 SGHVS, CDR2 FQNEAQ. CDR3 length equals 14 residues. CDR3 in DNA: TGTGCCAGCAGCTACAGACGGAACTCCTACGAGCAGTACTTC. This codes for CASSYRRNSYEQYF.

The chain uses TRBV9 and TRBJ2-2; weak D call: TRBD1 (6 bases). Per germline, CDR1 SGDLS and CDR2 YYNGEE. V shed 3 bases and J shed 4 bases, with 13 bases lying between them. CDR3 length: 15 amino acids. In nucleotides, the CDR3 is TGTGCCAGCAGCGAACAGGGACGGCGCACCGGGGAGCTGTTTTTT. Residues: CASSEQGRRTGELFF.

The V call is TRBV4-1, the J call TRBJ2-5, with 9 bases lining up with TRBD2. J lost 5 bases, V lost 2 bases, and 6 bases had no gene match. The CDR3 consists of 15 residues. Germline V gives CDR1 MGHRA, CDR2 YSYEKL. The DNA of the CDR3 is TGCGCCAGCAGCCAACACGGACTAGCGTTCGAGACCCAGTACTTC. Amino acid sequence: CASSQHGLAFETQYF.

This rearrangement joins TRBV4-1 to TRBJ1-1, with D unclear. Germline V gives CDR1 MGHRA, CDR2 YSYEKL. Trimming removed 0 bases from V and 6 bases from J, with 14 bases in between. The CDR3 length is 15 residues. The CDR3 DNA follows: TGCGCCAGCAGCCAAGAATGGAGAGTAGGGTCTGAAGCTTTCTTT. Translation: CASSQEWRVGSEAFF.

V usage is TRBV5-1 and J usage is TRBJ2-5, with D unresolved. Trimming removed 2 bases at V and 3 bases at J, with 11 bases between. This CDR3 has 14 amino acids. Germline lookup yields CDR1 SGHRS and CDR2 YFSETQ. CDR3 DNA: TGCGCCAGCAGCTTCCGGTACTTCGAAGAGACCCAGTACTTC. This translates into CASSFRYFEETQYF.

The sample holds one count of this clone. The chain employs TRBV4-1 and TRBJ2-4, with D unresolved. The CDR3 extends over 16 amino acids. Germline CDR1 is MGHRA and CDR2 is YSYEKL. The V gene lost 0 bases and the J gene lost 1 base, with 10 bases spanning the gap. The CDR3 region is CASSQDFPGAKNIQYF. CDR3 sequence (DNA): TGCGCCAGCAGCCAAGATTTTCCGGGCGCCAAAAACATTCAGTACTTC.

This rearrangement joins TRBV11-1 to TRBJ1-1; D is unresolved. The V gene lost 5 bases and the J gene lost 3 bases, with 13 bases spanning the gap. This CDR3 has 14 amino acids. Germline V gene sequence: CDR1 SGHAT, CDR2 FQDESV (reference sequence). The CDR3 is CASSNRPAYTEAFF. In DNA, the CDR3 is TGTGCCAGCAGCAACAGACCGGCGTACACTGAAGCTTTCTTT.

The chain has TRBV7-2 and TRBJ1-5; D ambiguous. The CDR3 runs 13 residues. Trimming pared 1 base from V and 5 bases from J, leaving 6 bases between. The V gene's germline CDR1 is SGHTA and CDR2 FQGNSA. This chain's CDR3 is CASSLERDQPQHF. DNA for the CDR3: TGTGCCAGCAGCTTAGAACGAGATCAGCCCCAGCATTTT.

The count of this clone is one. CDR3 nucleotides: TGTGCCAGCAGGCGGCAGGGAGGTAACGAGCAGTACTTC. As protein: CASRRQGGNEQYF. The V call is TRBV7-8, the J call TRBJ2-7; D perhaps matches TRBD2 (6 bases). CDR1 is SGHVS, CDR2 FQNEAQ, per germline. Trimming cost V 6 bases and J 5 bases, with 14 bases left between them. This CDR3 region has 13 residues.

With respect to this clone: At one end the junction does not follow the germline gene, possibly because of a read error. The rearrangement links TRBV7-7 to TRBJ2-3, with TRBD2 as a possible D gene (5 bases). Looked up from germline, CDR1 is SSHAT and CDR2 is FNYEAQ (reference sequence). This CDR3 is built from 13 residues. Here the CDR3 DNA reads TGTGCTAGCAGCCCTCCGGGGACAGATACGCAGTATTTT. It codes for CASSPPGTDTQYF.